These 20 T cell receptor beta chains share one sample of origin, sequenced in a study of OX40 agonist ivuxolimab in advanced cancers. Measured with immunoSEQ multiplex PCR; TCRdb has only the in-frame clones, and not every one. The sample carries 11,000 to 15,000 clones, around 90% recorded once. This material consisted of CD4+ or CD8+ T cells sorted from blood, taken in a trial of the OX40 agonist ivuxolimab. These receptor sequences come from an adult with an advanced solid tumor such as melanoma, head and neck, liver or kidney cancer.

The rearrangement joins TRBV7-8 to TRBJ1-2; TRBD1 is a possible D gene (5 bases). CDR1 and CDR2 from the germline V gene are SGHVS and FQNEAQ. Deletions cut 8 bases from V and 3 bases from J, with 19 bases between. This CDR3 is 15 amino acids long. The CDR3 reads CASAAFGAEDYGYTF. In nucleotides, the CDR3 is TGTGCCAGCGCGGCGTTTGGGGCTGAGGACTATGGCTACACCTTC.

The chain carries TRBV19 and TRBJ2-1, with D perhaps matching TRBD1 (5 bases). CDR1 is LNHDA and CDR2 is SQIVND in the germline V gene (reference sequence). CDR3 length: 14 residues. V was clipped by 5 bases and J by 0 bases, with 8 bases between them. CDR3: CASSPQDSYNEQFF. The CDR3 DNA follows: TGTGCCAGTAGTCCACAGGACTCCTACAATGAGCAGTTCTTC.

The CDR3 DNA reads TGTGCCAGCAGCGAAGTGGCGGGGATATACAATGAGCAGTTCTTC. Its translation is CASSEVAGIYNEQFF. The V and J genes are TRBV7-9 and TRBJ2-1; perhaps TRBD2 as D (6 bases). With 5 bases removed from V and 4 bases from J, the gap between germline ends came to 15 bases. CDR3 size: 15 residues. Looked up from germline, CDR1 is SEHNR and CDR2 is FQNEAQ (reference sequence).

V and J are TRBV9 and TRBJ2-2; no definite D call. The CDR3 has 14 residues. CDR1 and CDR2 from the germline V gene are SGDLS and YYNGEE. The V end lost 4 bases, the J end lost 5 bases, and 12 bases lay between the germline ends. CDR3 nucleotide sequence: TGTGCCAGCAGCCTGGACGGTGGGACCGGGGAGCTGTTTTTT. As protein: CASSLDGGTGELFF.

The chain links TRBV7-9 to TRBJ1-1; D gene unclear. With 6 bases removed from V and 0 bases from J, the gap between germline ends came to 8 bases. Germline V gives CDR1 SEHNR, CDR2 FQNEAQ (reference sequence). The length of the CDR3 is 13 residues. CDR3 in DNA: TGTGCCAGCAGTTCAGACATGAACACTGAAGCTTTCTTT. This sequence encodes CASSSDMNTEAFF.

V usage is TRBV25-1 and J usage is TRBJ2-1, with TRBD2 as a possible D gene (6 bases). Germline-derived CDR1 and CDR2 are MGHDK and SYGVNS. CDR3 length equals 15 residues. The V end was cut by 5 bases, the J end by 0 bases, with 11 bases between. CDR3 amino acids: CASSLGDFSYNEQFF. Written as DNA, the CDR3 is TGTGCCAGCAGTCTAGGGGACTTCTCCTACAATGAGCAGTTCTTC.

The chain joins TRBV19 to TRBJ1-1; D is possibly TRBD1 (6 bases). V lost 7 bases, J lost 3 bases, and 18 bases lay in between. From germline, CDR1 is LNHDA and CDR2 SQIVND (reference sequence). The CDR3 runs to 15 residues. CDR3 loop: CASTANRVDDTEAFF. CDR3 bases: TGTGCCAGTACTGCGAACAGGGTTGACGACACTGAAGCTTTCTTT. The entire variable domain, with the rest obtained from reference TRBV19 and TRBJ1-1, is as follows: DGGITQSPKYLFRKEGQNVTLSCEQNLNHDAMYWYRQDPGQGLRLIYYSQIVNDFQKGDIAEGYSVSREKKESFPLTVTSAQKNPTAFYLCASTANRVDDTEAFFGQGTRLTVV.

This sequence joins TRBV21-1 and TRBJ1-1. TRBV21-1 is a pseudogene. CDR3 length equals 13 residues. The CDR3 DNA is TGTGCCAGCAGCAAAGCGCTAAGGGGGGGAGCTTTCTTT. Protein: CASSKALRGGAFF.

The CDR3 sequence: CASSQDIDLDTEAFF. DNA for the CDR3: TGCGCCAGCAGCCAAGATATAGACTTAGACACTGAAGCTTTCTTT. J is TRBJ1-1 and V is TRBV4-1; D is undetermined. V lost 0 bases and J lost 3, with 11 bases in between. Germline values: CDR1 MGHRA, CDR2 YSYEKL. The CDR3 length is 15 residues.

J is TRBJ2-1 and V is TRBV5-6, with TRBD2 matching 14 bases. The CDR3 contains 15 residues. From germline, CDR1 is SGHDT and CDR2 YYEEEE. Trimming took 4 bases from V and 9 from J; bases not matched to a gene: 6. CDR3 nucleotides: TGTGCCAGCAGCCGACTAGCGGGAGGGCCTATTGAGCAGTTCTTC. Translated, it gives CASSRLAGGPIEQFF.

The gene calls are TRBV28 and TRBJ2-7; no reliable D call. Trimming shortened V by 5 bases and J by 0 bases, and 14 bases separated the two germline ends. The germline V gene encodes CDR1 MDHEN and CDR2 SYDVKM. The CDR3 covers 15 residues. The CDR3 loop reads CASSARSWSSYEQYF. The CDR3 coding sequence is TGTGCCAGCAGTGCCCGAAGTTGGAGCTCCTACGAGCAGTACTTC.

The chain joins TRBV18 to TRBJ2-1, with 7 bases matching TRBD2. CDR1 and CDR2 (germline): KGHSH, LQKENI. V shed 4 bases, J shed 6 bases, and the junction held 12 bases outside the gene matches. The CDR3 length is 16 residues. This chain's CDR3 is CASSQVGGLIFNEQFF. The DNA for the CDR3 is TGTGCCAGCTCACAGGTGGGAGGGCTGATTTTCAATGAGCAGTTCTTC.

The chain uses TRBV29-1 and TRBJ2-7, with 14 bases fitting TRBD2. After removal of 6 bases from V and 6 bases from J, the junction contained 4 bases not matched to a gene. The V gene's germline CDR1 is SQVTM and CDR2 ANQGSEA. The CDR3 totals 13 residues. This chain's CDR3 is CSVRTSGRFEQYF. The CDR3 DNA follows: TGCAGCGTGAGGACTAGCGGGAGGTTCGAGCAGTACTTC.

V and J are TRBV11-2 and TRBJ2-1, with D possibly TRBD1 on 5 matching bases. Germline CDR1 and CDR2: SGHAT and FQNNGV. V lost 7 bases to trimming and J lost 4 bases, with 17 bases between them. The CDR3 consists of 15 residues. CDR3 region: CASTLGRAGYNEQFF. DNA for the CDR3: TGTGCCAGCACCCTAGGCAGGGCCGGTTACAATGAGCAGTTCTTC.

V and J are TRBV9 and TRBJ2-3, with 8 nucleotides matching TRBD2. Germline-derived CDR1 and CDR2 are SGDLS and YYNGEE. The junction had 4 bases not matched to a gene; V was cut back by 0 bases and J by 1 base. The CDR3 sequence is 16 residues long. CDR3 region: CASSVGGSGGTDTQYF. Here the CDR3 DNA reads TGTGCCAGCAGCGTAGGTGGTAGCGGGGGCACAGATACGCAGTATTTT.

The genes are TRBV2 and TRBJ2-1, with D tentatively TRBD1 (5 bases). The CDR3 contains 12 residues. The V end lost 1 base, the J end lost 9 bases, and 7 bases lay between the germline ends. CDR1 SNHLY and CDR2 FYNNEI come from the germline V gene. CDR3 amino acids: CASSEEQAEQFF. The DNA of the CDR3 is TGTGCCAGCAGTGAAGAACAGGCTGAGCAGTTCTTC. Drawing the rest from reference TRBV2 and TRBJ2-1, the complete variable domain is EPEVTQTPSHQVTQMGQEVILRCVPISNHLYFYWYRQILGQKVEFLVSFYNNEISEKSEIFDDQFSVERPDGSNFTLKIRSTKLEDSAMYFCASSEEQAEQFFGPGTRLTVL.

The V call is TRBV11-2, the J call TRBJ1-6; D is undetermined. Trimming stripped 0 bases from V and 3 bases from J, with 6 bases between. This CDR3 is built from 15 residues. From germline, CDR1 is SGHAT and CDR2 FQNNGV. The CDR3 region is CASSLEANYNSPLHF. The CDR3 DNA reads as TGTGCCAGCAGCTTAGAAGCGAACTATAATTCACCCCTCCACTTT.

DNA of the CDR3: TGTGCTAGCGGAGAGGAGACCGGGGAGCTGTTTTTT. Protein sequence: CASGEETGELFF. The chain links TRBV7-7 to TRBJ2-2, with D perhaps TRBD2 (6 bases). The CDR3 is made up of 12 amino acids. Germline CDR1 SSHAT, CDR2 FNYEAQ (reference sequence).

CDR3 nucleotides: TGTGCCAGTAGGGTAAGCGGGAGCTCCTACAATGAGCAGTTCTTC. Amino acids: CASRVSGSSYNEQFF. The genes are TRBV19 and TRBJ2-1; 8 bases agree with TRBD2. The CDR3 extends over 15 amino acids. CDR1 and CDR2 (germline): LNHDA, SQIVND (reference sequence). V dropped 6 bases and J dropped 0; count of bases not matched to a gene: 4.

This clone was observed once. The V gene is TRBV5-5, the J gene TRBJ2-7; a possible D gene is TRBD2 (5 bases). V lost 0 bases and J lost 3, with 13 bases in between. CDR1 and CDR2 (germline): SGHKS, YYEKEE (reference sequence). CDR3 length equals 15 residues. The CDR3 DNA is TGTGCCAGCAGCTTGGTGGTGGGAGAGATCTACGAGCAGTACTTC. Amino acid sequence: CASSLVVGEIYEQYF.